This TCR beta chain was observed in a study of response to subunit inactivated influenza vaccine. General study findings and limits: After each seasonal influenza vaccination, few new T cells are recruited, the authors suggested.

Via MiXCR, TCRdb re-called the RT-PCR reads, giving one row per CDR3 protein. The sample shows about half a million distinct CDR3 sequences, over 25% of them seen only once. The sample holds a few counts of this clonotype. Its antigen is as yet unknown. The sequenced sample was CD4+ T cells sorted from PBMCs, obtained around 5 days after vaccination. The sequence came from a man aged 50-59 years who received an inactivated influenza vaccine.

CDR3 protein: CASSPQLVHTDTQYF. In nucleotides, the CDR3 is TGTGCCAGCAGCCCCCAACTAGTACACACAGATACGCAGTATTTT. V and J are TRBV7-2 and TRBJ2-3, with D possibly matching TRBD2 (5 bases). V lost 5 bases and J 2 bases, leaving 14 bases between the germline ends. The CDR3 is 15 residues long. Per germline, CDR1 SGHTA and CDR2 FQGNSA.